One T cell receptor beta chain is described in this entry. The CDR3 totals 16 residues. Germline-derived CDR1 and CDR2 are SGHTA and FQGNSA. J was trimmed by 2 bases and V by 4 bases; bases with no gene match: 9. About 0.5 to 1 ug RNA was reverse transcribed with random hexamers. One entry per CDR3 protein, called by TCRdb with MiXCR from the immunoSEQ multiplex PCR reads. The table has 300,000 to 350,000 distinct CDR3 sequences, roughly nine tenths seen once; the top ten hold roughly 0.064%. This sample stems from a study of CD8 T cells in Susac syndrome. TCR beta was sequenced from blood CD8+ and CD4+ T cells.

The source of this sequence is a human donor with multiple sclerosis. The source material was CD4+ T cells from PBMCs. The chain recombines TRBV7-2 with TRBJ2-7; 9 positions match TRBD2. This chain's CDR3 is CASSSGRLAGTYEQYF. The CDR3 coding sequence is TGTGCCAGCAGCTCCGGCAGGCTAGCGGGAACCTACGAGCAGTACTTC.